The 28 T cell receptor beta chains below were found in one sample sequenced in a study of cytomegalovirus exposure and HLA in healthy donors. The PCR contained 60 Vbeta and 13 Jbeta primers. TCRdb's table, derived via immunoSEQ multiplex PCR, lists solely in-frame clones and lacks some. The table has around 130,000 clones, 65% to 85% seen once; the top ten hold roughly 1.5%. The sample consisted of PBMCs. The receptors originated from a woman under 30 in good health and CMV-seronegative.

The genes are TRBV6-5 and TRBJ1-2; 7 bases line up with TRBD1. The CDR3 contains 15 residues. Per the germline V gene, CDR1 is MNHEY and CDR2 is SVGAGI. V dropped 5 bases and J dropped 0; count of bases not matched to a gene: 6. The CDR3 sequence is CASSATGEANYGYTF. CDR3 coding DNA: TGTGCCAGCAGTGCCACAGGGGAAGCTAACTATGGCTACACCTTC.

The V call is TRBV5-8, the J call TRBJ2-6; D perhaps matches TRBD2 (5 bases). The CDR3 spans 15 residues. The germline gives CDR1 SGHTS, CDR2 YDEGEE. V lost 1 base and J 1 base, leaving 6 bases between the germline ends. The CDR3 sequence: CASSLRGSGANVLTF. The DNA of the CDR3 is TGTGCCAGCAGCTTGCGGGGATCTGGGGCCAACGTCCTGACTTTC.

The J gene is TRBJ1-1, the V gene TRBV28; D remains unclear. V was trimmed by 3 bases and J by 0 bases, leaving 8 bases between them. The CDR3 runs 14 residues. CDR1 and CDR2 from the germline V gene are MDHEN and SYDVKM. The CDR3 DNA follows: TGTGCCAGCAGTTTTGTACAGTTGAACACTGAAGCTTTCTTT. Translated: CASSFVQLNTEAFF.

The chain combines TRBV11-2 with TRBJ2-5; a possible D gene is TRBD1 (6 bases). This CDR3 has 13 residues. Trimming took 5 bases from V and 0 from J, leaving 7 bases between them. The germline V gene has CDR1 SGHAT and CDR2 FQNNGV. The CDR3 DNA sequence: TGTGCCAGCAGCCGGACAGACCAAGAGACCCAGTACTTC. Translating it yields CASSRTDQETQYF.

J is TRBJ2-1 and V is TRBV6-5; a weak D match, TRBD2 (6 bases). CDR3 length equals 15 residues. The germline V and J ends were trimmed by 7 bases and 4 bases, with 17 bases remaining between them. In germline, CDR1 is MNHEY, CDR2 SVGAGI. The CDR3 protein is CASTPGLAQYNEQFF. Here the CDR3 DNA reads TGTGCCAGCACCCCAGGGCTAGCGCAATACAATGAGCAGTTCTTC.

The genes are TRBV7-8 and TRBJ1-1; maybe TRBD1 (5 bases). The CDR3 sequence is 14 residues long. The germline CDR1 and CDR2 sequences are SGHVS and FQNEAQ. The V and J ends lost 3 bases and 1 base respectively, with 9 bases between them. CDR3 DNA: TGTGCCAGCAGCTTGGGGGGTGAGAACACTGAAGCTTTCTTT. Encoded protein: CASSLGGENTEAFF.

The chain joins TRBV7-6 to TRBJ2-5; 8 nucleotides align to TRBD1. The germline gives CDR1 SGHVS, CDR2 FNYEAQ. CDR3 length: 15 amino acids. Trimming at V came to 1 base and at J to 5 bases, leaving 6 bases not matched to a gene. The CDR3: CASSLGTGPGETQYF. The DNA of the CDR3 is TGTGCCAGCAGCTTAGGGACAGGGCCGGGGGAGACCCAGTACTTC.

This chain connects TRBV6-5 to TRBJ2-3; D might be TRBD1 (6 bases). The CDR3 totals 15 residues. Germline V CDR1 and CDR2: MNHEY, SVGAGI. V lost 9 bases to trimming and J lost 2 bases, with 18 bases between them. CDR3 sequence reads: CARILWGQNTDTQYF. Written as DNA, the CDR3 is TGTGCCAGGATTCTGTGGGGACAAAACACAGATACGCAGTATTTT.

This chain joins TRBV30 and TRBJ2-7; TRBD2 matches 9 bases. The trim removed 4 bases at V and 1 base at J, leaving 5 bases unmatched. CDR3 length: 14 residues. Germline values: CDR1 GTSNPN, CDR2 SVGIG (reference sequence). In DNA form, the CDR3 reads TGTGCCTGGACCGGGACTAGCTATTCCTACGAGCAGTACTTC. Translation: CAWTGTSYSYEQYF.

The CDR3 DNA follows: TGCAGCGTTGAGCCGGGACTCCAGGTCGACTCTGGAAACACCATATATTTT. Translating gives CSVEPGLQVDSGNTIYF. The genes are TRBV29-1 and TRBJ1-3; tentative D call: TRBD1 (5 bases). The CDR3 covers 17 residues. The germline V and J ends were trimmed by 3 bases and 0 bases, with 18 bases remaining between them. The germline V gene has CDR1 SQVTM and CDR2 ANQGSEA. The variable domain in full, completed from reference TRBV29-1 and TRBJ1-3, reads SAVISQKPSRDICQRGTSLTIQCQVDSQVTMMFWYRQQPGQSLTLIATANQGSEATYESGFVIDKFPISRPNLTFSTLTVSNMSPEDSSIYLCSVEPGLQVDSGNTIYFGEGSWLTVV.

The gene calls are TRBV6-6 and TRBJ2-7, with 7 bases lining up with TRBD2. CDR1 is MNHNY and CDR2 is SVGAGI in the germline V gene (reference sequence). The V segment lost 7 bases and the J segment 6 bases; nucleotides outside the gene matches: 12. The CDR3 contains 14 residues. The CDR3 sequence: CASTQRGELLEQYF. The CDR3 DNA is TGTGCCAGCACTCAGCGGGGAGAACTTCTCGAGCAGTACTTC.

The chain couples TRBV30 to TRBJ2-5; D may be TRBD2 (5 bases). The CDR3 contains 13 residues. Per germline, CDR1 GTSNPN and CDR2 SVGIG (reference sequence). V was shortened by 4 bases and J by 1 base, with 10 bases between the two germline ends. This CDR3 reads CAWTRAFQETQYF. The CDR3 DNA reads TGTGCCTGGACGCGGGCCTTCCAAGAGACCCAGTACTTC.

The table lists this clone with a few counts. V gene TRBV30 combines with J gene TRBJ1-1; D ambiguous. Germline V gives CDR1 GTSNPN, CDR2 SVGIG (reference sequence). V lost 3 bases and J 1 base, leaving 9 bases between the germline ends. This CDR3 spans 13 amino acids. The CDR3 region is CAWSPGKNTEAFF. The CDR3 coding sequence is TGTGCCTGGAGCCCGGGGAAGAACACTGAAGCTTTCTTT.

The chain uses TRBV2 and TRBJ2-3; 7 bases are shared with TRBD2. The CDR3 extends over 14 amino acids. From germline, CDR1 is SNHLY and CDR2 FYNNEI. V gave up 4 bases and J gave up 2 bases; unmatched junction bases: 3. The CDR3: CASSVGRATDTQYF. Here the CDR3 DNA reads TGTGCCAGCAGTGTAGGGAGGGCCACAGATACGCAGTATTTT.

V usage is TRBV5-4 and J usage is TRBJ2-1; D is possibly TRBD2 (5 bases). Germline V gene data show CDR1 as SGHNT and CDR2 as YYREEE (reference sequence). Trimming cost V 1 base and J 13 bases, with 18 bases left between them. The CDR3 is 14 residues long. The DNA of the CDR3 is TGTGCCAGCAGCTTGCATGAGGGCCTAGGCGTTCAGTTCTTC. It codes for CASSLHEGLGVQFF.

This clone was found a few times. The chain has TRBV7-9 and TRBJ1-1; D is possibly TRBD1 (5 bases). Trimming shortened V by 8 bases and J by 4 bases, and 8 bases separated the two germline ends. This CDR3 is 11 amino acids long. Germline-derived CDR1 and CDR2 are SEHNR and FQNEAQ (reference sequence). CDR3 bases: TGTGCCAGCCATCAGGGCACTGAAGCTTTCTTT. Its protein is CASHQGTEAFF. Drawing the rest from reference TRBV7-9 and TRBJ1-1, the complete variable domain is DTGVSQNPRHKITKRGQNVTFRCDPISEHNRLYWYRQTLGQGPEFLTYFQNEAQLEKSRLLSDRFSAERPKGSFSTLEIQRTEQGDSAMYLCASHQGTEAFFGQGTRLTVV.

The chain employs TRBV10-2 and TRBJ1-2; TRBD1 is a possible D gene (6 bases). This CDR3 spans 15 amino acids. V lost 2 bases to trimming and J lost 5 bases, with 15 bases between them. Germline CDR1 reads WSHSY; CDR2 reads SAAADI. CDR3: CASSEVAGRGYGYTF. CDR3 DNA: TGCGCCAGCAGTGAGGTGGCAGGGAGGGGGTATGGCTACACCTTC.

The rearrangement uses TRBV5-8 and TRBJ2-7; possibly TRBD1 for D (6 bases). Trimming shortened V by 4 bases and J by 5 bases, and 16 bases separated the two germline ends. This CDR3 contains 14 residues. The germline CDR1 and CDR2 sequences are SGHTS and YDEGEE. CDR3 coding DNA: TGTGCCAGCAGCATCCACCAGGGGTTAAACGAGCAGTACTTC. This encodes CASSIHQGLNEQYF.

This chain connects TRBV19 to TRBJ2-1, with TRBD1 matching 7 bases. CDR1 and CDR2 from the germline V gene are LNHDA and SQIVND (reference sequence). The CDR3 totals 15 residues. Unmatched junction bases numbered 8, after V lost 6 bases and J lost 3 bases. DNA of the CDR3: TGTGCCAGTAGCGAAGAGGGGGCTTACTACAATGAGCAGTTCTTC. This encodes CASSEEGAYYNEQFF. The whole variable domain, filled in from reference TRBV19 and TRBJ2-1, reads DGGITQSPKYLFRKEGQNVTLSCEQNLNHDAMYWYRQDPGQGLRLIYYSQIVNDFQKGDIAEGYSVSREKKESFPLTVTSAQKNPTAFYLCASSEEGAYYNEQFFGPGTRLTVL.

This chain uses TRBV6-1 with TRBJ2-1, with 7 bases fitting TRBD1. The CDR3 extends over 14 amino acids. CDR1 and CDR2 from the germline V gene are MNHNS and SASEGT. The J segment lost 5 bases and the V segment lost 6 bases, leaving 7 bases of the junction unmatched. CDR3 residues: CASRPTGTDNEQFF. CDR3 in DNA: TGTGCCAGCAGGCCTACAGGGACAGACAATGAGCAGTTCTTC.

V gene TRBV30 combines with J gene TRBJ2-3; 12 bases are a match to TRBD2. Germline loops: CDR1 GTSNPN, CDR2 SVGIG (reference sequence). The CDR3 is 16 amino acids. Trimming took 4 bases from V and 0 from J; bases not matched to a gene: 5. The CDR3 region has the DNA TGTGCCTGGATCCGGACTAGCGGGGCTAGCACAGATACGCAGTATTTT. This gives the protein CAWIRTSGASTDTQYF.

The J gene is TRBJ2-2, the V gene TRBV5-4; tentatively, D is TRBD2 (6 bases). The germline gives CDR1 SGHNT, CDR2 YYREEE (reference sequence). The CDR3 runs 16 residues. V dropped 4 bases and J dropped 0 bases, with 13 bases sitting between them. DNA of the CDR3: TGTGCCAGCAGCCCTACGGACTATTCGAACACCGGGGAGCTGTTTTTT. Encoded protein: CASSPTDYSNTGELFF.

This rearrangement joins TRBV19 to TRBJ1-5; D is perhaps TRBD1 (6 bases). The CDR3 spans 16 residues. The germline V and J ends were trimmed by 5 bases and 1 base, with 15 bases remaining between them. The germline CDR1 and CDR2 sequences are LNHDA and SQIVND (reference sequence). The CDR3: CASSPPGHQSNQPQHF. The CDR3 DNA reads as TGTGCCAGTAGTCCCCCGGGACACCAAAGCAATCAGCCCCAGCATTTT.

The chain recombines TRBV9 with TRBJ2-3, with 10 bases aligning to TRBD2. CDR3 length: 15 amino acids. Germline V gene lookup returns CDR1 SGDLS and CDR2 YYNGEE. The trim removed 2 bases at V and 3 bases at J, leaving 3 bases unmatched. DNA for the CDR3: TGTGCCAGCAGCGTTCGAGCGGGAGGGACAGATACGCAGTATTTT. It yields the protein CASSVRAGGTDTQYF.

In this sample, this clone turned up a few times. The V and J genes are TRBV6-5 and TRBJ2-3; D is uncertain. This CDR3 is 11 amino acids long. Per the germline V gene, CDR1 is MNHEY and CDR2 is SVGAGI. With 4 bases removed from V and 9 bases from J, the gap between germline ends came to 8 bases. The CDR3 reads CASSSSVTQYF. Here the CDR3 DNA reads TGTGCCAGCAGTTCTTCCGTCACGCAGTATTTT.

This clone was recorded only once. The genes are TRBV5-1 and TRBJ2-5; 7 nucleotides match TRBD1. Germline CDR1 and CDR2: SGHRS and YFSETQ. The CDR3 runs 14 residues. Trimming cost V 4 bases and J 1 base; bases outside gene matches: 4. The CDR3 loop reads CASSAQGFQETQYF. In nucleotides, the CDR3 is TGCGCCAGCAGCGCACAGGGGTTCCAAGAGACCCAGTACTTC.

The V and J genes are TRBV15 and TRBJ1-2; possible D gene TRBD1, 5 bases. Germline V lookup: CDR1 LNHNV, CDR2 YYDKDF (reference sequence). The CDR3 contains 15 residues. V was pared by 1 base and J by 2 bases, with 11 bases between. The chain's CDR3 is CATSRVGGGNYGYTF. In DNA, the CDR3 is TGTGCCACCAGCAGAGTCGGTGGGGGGAACTATGGCTACACCTTC.

This clone was picked up one time. The chain recombines TRBV4-1 with TRBJ1-2; D may be TRBD1 (6 bases). CDR3 length: 16 residues. CDR1 is MGHRA, CDR2 YSYEKL, per germline. V lost 3 bases to trimming and J lost 7 bases, with 21 bases between them. The CDR3 nucleotides read TGCGCCAGCAGCCATCAAACGCGGGCACAGGGCGGTGGCTACACCTTC. Its translation is CASSHQTRAQGGGYTF.